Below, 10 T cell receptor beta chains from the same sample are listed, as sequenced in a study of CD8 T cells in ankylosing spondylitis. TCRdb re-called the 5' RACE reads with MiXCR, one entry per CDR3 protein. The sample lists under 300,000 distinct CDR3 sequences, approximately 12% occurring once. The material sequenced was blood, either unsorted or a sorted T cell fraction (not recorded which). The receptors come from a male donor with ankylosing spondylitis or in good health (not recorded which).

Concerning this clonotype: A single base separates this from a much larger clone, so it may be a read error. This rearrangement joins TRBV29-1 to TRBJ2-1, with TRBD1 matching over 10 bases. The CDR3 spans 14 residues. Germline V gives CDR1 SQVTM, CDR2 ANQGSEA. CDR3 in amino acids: CGVEKSGQGNEQFF. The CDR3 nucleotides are TGCGGCGTTGAAAAGTCGGGACAGGGGAATGAGCAGTTCTTC.

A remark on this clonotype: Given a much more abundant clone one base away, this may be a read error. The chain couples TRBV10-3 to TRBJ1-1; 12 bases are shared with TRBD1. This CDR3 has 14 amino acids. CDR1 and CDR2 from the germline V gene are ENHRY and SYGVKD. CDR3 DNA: TGTACCATCAGTGAGACCGGGACAGGGGGCGCGGCTTTCTTT. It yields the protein CTISETGTGGAAFF.

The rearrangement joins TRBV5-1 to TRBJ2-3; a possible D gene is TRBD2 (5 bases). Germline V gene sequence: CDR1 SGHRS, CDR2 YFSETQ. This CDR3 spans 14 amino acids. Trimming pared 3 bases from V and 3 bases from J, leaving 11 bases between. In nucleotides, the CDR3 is TGCGCCAGCAGCTCTACTGGACTTACAGATACGCAGTATTTT. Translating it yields CASSSTGLTDTQYF.

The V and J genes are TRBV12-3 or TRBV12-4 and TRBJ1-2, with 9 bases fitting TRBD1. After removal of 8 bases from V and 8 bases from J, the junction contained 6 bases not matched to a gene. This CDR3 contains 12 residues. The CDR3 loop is CASGWGQGGYTF. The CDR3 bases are TGTGCCAGCGGATGGGGACAGGGCGGCTACACCTTC.

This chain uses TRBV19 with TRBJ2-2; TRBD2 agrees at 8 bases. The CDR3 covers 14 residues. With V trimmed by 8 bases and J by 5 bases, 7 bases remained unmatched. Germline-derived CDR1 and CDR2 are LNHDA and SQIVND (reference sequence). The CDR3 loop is CASLSSGSTGELFF. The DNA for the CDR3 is TGTGCCAGTCTCTCGAGCGGGAGTACCGGGGAGCTGTTTTTT.

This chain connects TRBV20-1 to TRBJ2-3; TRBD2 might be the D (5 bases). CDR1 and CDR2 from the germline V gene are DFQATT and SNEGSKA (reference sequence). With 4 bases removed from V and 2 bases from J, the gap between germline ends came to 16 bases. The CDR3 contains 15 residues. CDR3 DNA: TGCAGTGCTAAGGTGCGGGCCGTCCCCACAGATACGCAGTATTTT. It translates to CSAKVRAVPTDTQYF.

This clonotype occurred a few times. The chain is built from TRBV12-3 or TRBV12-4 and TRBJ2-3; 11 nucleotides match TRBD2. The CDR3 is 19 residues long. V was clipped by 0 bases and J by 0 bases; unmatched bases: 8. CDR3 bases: TGTGCCAGCAGTTTAGCCCGACTAGCGGGGATAACTAGCACAGATACGCAGTATTTT. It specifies CASSLARLAGITSTDTQYF.

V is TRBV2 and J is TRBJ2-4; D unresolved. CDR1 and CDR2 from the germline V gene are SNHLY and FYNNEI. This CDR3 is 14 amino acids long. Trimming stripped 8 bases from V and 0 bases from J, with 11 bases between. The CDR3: CASSPLLAKNIQYF. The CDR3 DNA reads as TGTGCCAGCTCCCCCTTACTAGCCAAAAACATTCAGTACTTC.

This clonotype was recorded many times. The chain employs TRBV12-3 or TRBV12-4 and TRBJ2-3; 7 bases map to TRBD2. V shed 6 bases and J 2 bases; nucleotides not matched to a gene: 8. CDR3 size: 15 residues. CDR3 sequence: CASSASSGDTDTQYF. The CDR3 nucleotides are TGTGCCAGCAGCGCCTCAAGCGGGGACACAGATACGCAGTATTTT.

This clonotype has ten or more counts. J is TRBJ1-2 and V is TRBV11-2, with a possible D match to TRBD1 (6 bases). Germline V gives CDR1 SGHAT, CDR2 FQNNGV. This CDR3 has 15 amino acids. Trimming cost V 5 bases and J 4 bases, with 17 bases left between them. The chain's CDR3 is CASSPILRGGYGYTF. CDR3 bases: TGTGCCAGCAGCCCCATCCTAAGGGGGGGCTATGGCTACACCTTC.